Below are 23 T cell receptor beta chains sequenced from a single sample in a study of blood T cell repertoires in COVID-19. Sequencing used immunoSEQ multiplex PCR; TCRdb keeps in-frame clones, though not all of them. The table shows 68,000 or so clones, with roughly 84% occurring only once. What was sequenced was peripheral blood. Receptors were obtained from a man aged 45-65 years with acute or convalescent COVID-19.

This clone has only one observation. This chain joins TRBV12-3 or TRBV12-4 and TRBJ1-2; D is unresolved. CDR3 length: 13 residues. V gave up 6 bases and J gave up 0 bases, with 8 bases separating them. This CDR3 is CASSPSANYGYTF. CDR3 nucleotide sequence: TGTGCCAGCAGCCCGAGTGCTAACTATGGCTACACCTTC.

J is TRBJ1-2 and V is TRBV6-1; a possible D gene is TRBD1 (5 bases). The V and J ends lost 2 bases and 4 bases respectively, with 23 bases between them. The CDR3 runs to 18 residues. Germline CDR1 reads MNHNS; CDR2 reads SASEGT. The CDR3 region is CASSEMSPGRAPIYGYTF. As DNA, the CDR3 is TGTGCCAGCAGTGAAATGTCGCCCGGCAGGGCCCCTATCTATGGCTACACCTTC.

This chain links TRBV7-2 with TRBJ2-5; 9 nucleotides agree with TRBD2. This CDR3 has 17 residues. The ends lost 6 bases at V and 2 bases at J; junction bases unmatched: 13. Germline lookup yields CDR1 SGHTA and CDR2 FQGNSA. This chain's CDR3 is CASRPSGGGGGQETQYF. CDR3 coding DNA: TGTGCCAGCAGACCCTCTGGTGGCGGGGGGGGTCAAGAGACCCAGTACTTC.

The chain couples TRBV10-1 to TRBJ2-2; D is undetermined. CDR3 length: 11 amino acids. V was pared by 3 bases and J by 9 bases, with 5 bases between. CDR1 WNHNN and CDR2 SYGVQD come from the germline V gene (reference sequence). The CDR3 region is CASSDSRELFF. The CDR3 coding sequence is TGCGCCAGCAGTGATTCTCGGGAGCTGTTTTTT.

In this sample, this clone turned up once. This sequence joins TRBV24-1 and TRBJ2-1; maybe TRBD2 (5 bases). The V gene's germline CDR1 is KGHDR and CDR2 SFDVKD. V was cut by 2 bases and J by 10 bases, with 11 bases left in between. The CDR3 runs to 13 residues. CDR3 nucleotides: TGTGCCACCAGTGATTCGTATTTAGCGGAGCAGTTCTTC. It yields the protein CATSDSYLAEQFF.

The chain is built from TRBV12-3 or TRBV12-4 and TRBJ2-7, with 9 bases lining up with TRBD1. The CDR3 consists of 13 residues. The J segment lost 9 bases and the V segment lost 7 bases, leaving 10 bases of the junction unmatched. CDR3 in DNA: TGTGCCAGCACCCCGGGACAGGGTCTATCGCAGTACTTC. It is translated as CASTPGQGLSQYF.

The V and J genes are TRBV28 and TRBJ1-1, with TRBD1 identical over 7 bases. Looked up from germline, CDR1 is MDHEN and CDR2 is SYDVKM. This CDR3 comprises 12 residues. V gave up 4 bases and J gave up 9 bases; unmatched junction bases: 5. The CDR3 DNA sequence: TGTGCCAGCAGTTCATGGGACAGTCAAGCTTTCTTT. Translated: CASSSWDSQAFF.

The V and J genes are TRBV7-8 and TRBJ2-1; possible D gene TRBD1, 5 bases. The CDR3 contains 15 residues. Trimming removed 2 bases from V and 0 bases from J, with 8 bases in between. CDR1 and CDR2 from the germline V gene are SGHVS and FQNEAQ. In DNA form, the CDR3 reads TGTGCCAGCAGCTTACAGGGTTACTCCTACAATGAGCAGTTCTTC. As protein: CASSLQGYSYNEQFF.

The rearrangement joins TRBV5-1 to TRBJ2-2, with TRBD2 matching over 8 bases. Germline V gene lookup returns CDR1 SGHRS and CDR2 YFSETQ. V trimming: 5 bases; J trimming: 3 bases; junction bases outside the gene matches: 9. The CDR3 contains 16 residues. The CDR3 nucleotides read TGCGCCAGCAGTCCGCCGGGACTAGGTCACACCGGGGAGCTGTTTTTT. Translated: CASSPPGLGHTGELFF.

The CDR3 region is CASSEALQGRTRFF. CDR3 DNA sequence: TGTGCCAGCAGTGAAGCGCTTCAGGGGCGGACTAGGTTCTTC. This sequence joins TRBV6-1 and TRBJ2-1, with D perhaps TRBD2 (7 bases). CDR3 length: 14 residues. V lost 0 bases and J lost 15, with 18 bases in between. From germline, CDR1 is MNHNS and CDR2 SASEGT.

The gene calls are TRBV2 and TRBJ1-5; no clear D gene. This CDR3 has 16 amino acids. Germline V gene lookup returns CDR1 SNHLY and CDR2 FYNNEI. Trimming took 9 bases from V and 4 from J, leaving 22 bases between them. The CDR3 bases are TGTGCCAGGCATCGAGAATCGCCTAGTCGGAATCAGCCCCAGCATTTT. This translates into CARHRESPSRNQPQHF. Based on the CDR3 plus reference TRBV2 and TRBJ1-5, the full variable domain is EPEVTQTPSHQVTQMGQEVILRCVPISNHLYFYWYRQILGQKVEFLVSFYNNEISEKSEIFDDQFSVERPDGSNFTLKIRSTKLEDSAMYFCARHRESPSRNQPQHFGDGTRLSIL.

This chain links TRBV19 with TRBJ1-5; 10 positions match TRBD1. The germline CDR1 and CDR2 sequences are LNHDA and SQIVND (reference sequence). V gave up 4 bases and J gave up 3 bases; unmatched junction bases: 3. The CDR3 has 15 amino acids. CDR3 coding DNA: TGTGCCAGTAGTACGGGACAGGGGAACAATCAGCCCCAGCATTTT. Translation: CASSTGQGNNQPQHF.

This clone was detected ten times or more. The chain joins TRBV4-1 to TRBJ2-7; TRBD1 matches at 7 bases. The germline V gene has CDR1 MGHRA and CDR2 YSYEKL. The CDR3 totals 14 residues. J was trimmed by 0 bases and V by 5 bases; bases with no gene match: 4. CDR3 amino acids: CASSATGVSYEQYF. In DNA form, the CDR3 reads TGCGCCAGCAGCGCAACAGGGGTCTCCTACGAGCAGTACTTC.

The chain has TRBV30 and TRBJ1-4, with 7 bases fitting TRBD1. Germline CDR1 is GTSNPN and CDR2 is SVGIG (reference sequence). CDR3 length: 15 residues. The V segment lost 0 bases and the J segment 5 bases; nucleotides outside the gene matches: 6. The CDR3 here is CAWSVGTATNEKLFF. DNA of the CDR3: TGTGCCTGGAGTGTTGGGACAGCCACGAATGAAAAACTGTTTTTT.

The chain combines TRBV3-1 (or the pseudogene TRBV3-2) with TRBJ1-6; the match to TRBD1 covers 8 bases. Losses at the gene ends were 0 bases for V and 11 bases for J; bases not matched to a gene: 9. Germline CDR1 and CDR2: LGHDT and YNNKEL (reference sequence). This CDR3 spans 16 amino acids. CDR3 region: CASSQESQGARTPLHF. The CDR3 bases are TGTGCCAGCAGCCAAGAAAGTCAGGGGGCGAGGACACCCCTCCACTTT.

This sequence joins TRBV6-6 and TRBJ1-5; D gene ambiguous. The CDR3 has 14 residues. V lost 8 bases and J 0 bases, leaving 11 bases between the germline ends. CDR1 and CDR2 from the germline V gene are MNHNY and SVGAGI (reference sequence). In DNA form, the CDR3 reads TGTGCCAGCCGTTTGCTATATAGCAATCAGCCCCAGCATTTT. It translates to CASRLLYSNQPQHF.

V usage is TRBV5-1 and J usage is TRBJ2-5; 10 bases are a match to TRBD1. V lost 5 bases, J lost 5 bases, and 9 bases stayed unmatched. The V gene's germline CDR1 is SGHRS and CDR2 YFSETQ. The CDR3 sequence is 15 residues long. The chain's CDR3 is CASRPGTGVVETQYF. The CDR3 DNA follows: TGCGCCAGCAGGCCCGGGACAGGGGTCGTGGAGACCCAGTACTTC.

V gene TRBV4-1 combines with J gene TRBJ1-1; 9 bases are shared with TRBD1. The CDR3 covers 15 residues. With V trimmed by 5 bases and J by 6 bases, 10 bases remained unmatched. Germline V CDR1 and CDR2: MGHRA, YSYEKL. As DNA, the CDR3 is TGCGCCAGCAGCACACAGGGGGCCCGGGGCCCTGAAGCTTTCTTT. Residues: CASSTQGARGPEAFF.

This chain connects TRBV11-3 to TRBJ2-5; D uncertain. This CDR3 region has 11 residues. Germline CDR1 reads SGHNT; CDR2 reads YENEEA. Trimming stripped 2 bases from V and 5 bases from J, with 3 bases between. The CDR3 loop is CASSLYETQYF. CDR3 bases: TGTGCCAGCAGCTTATATGAGACCCAGTACTTC.

This clone was found once. The chain recombines TRBV5-1 with TRBJ1-2; D might be TRBD1 (5 bases). The CDR3 is 14 amino acids. CDR1 and CDR2 from the germline V gene are SGHRS and YFSETQ. V dropped 0 bases and J dropped 6 bases, with 12 bases sitting between them. CDR3 residues: CASSLGQGIDGYTF. For the CDR3, the DNA is TGCGCCAGCAGCTTGGGGCAGGGTATTGATGGCTACACCTTC.

This clone was counted once. V and J are TRBV19 and TRBJ1-3; D is possibly TRBD1 (5 bases). Trimming pared 8 bases from V and 4 bases from J, leaving 9 bases between. CDR3 length: 12 amino acids. The germline gives CDR1 LNHDA, CDR2 SQIVND (reference sequence). This CDR3 is CASDPGGNTIYF. CDR3 nucleotides: TGTGCCAGTGATCCAGGGGGAAACACCATATATTTT.

The V and J genes are TRBV5-6 and TRBJ1-1; D possibly corresponds to TRBD1 (5 bases). The CDR3 consists of 12 residues. Germline V lookup: CDR1 SGHDT, CDR2 YYEEEE. Trimming stripped 1 base from V and 7 bases from J, with 8 bases between. The CDR3 protein is CASSLYQGEAFF. DNA for the CDR3: TGTGCCAGCAGCTTGTATCAGGGTGAAGCTTTCTTT. The full variable domain, rest sourced from reference TRBV5-6 and TRBJ1-1, is DAGVTQSPTHLIKTRGQQVTLRCSPKSGHDTVSWYQQALGQGPQFIFQYYEEEERQRGNFPDRFSGHQFPNYSSELNVNALLLGDSALYLCASSLYQGEAFFGQGTRLTVV.

This clone is a singleton in its sample. V is TRBV7-9 and J is TRBJ2-3, with D uncertain. Germline-derived CDR1 and CDR2 are SEHNR and FQNEAQ (reference sequence). V shed 2 bases and J shed 6 bases, with 6 bases lying between them. This CDR3 comprises 12 residues. CDR3 in amino acids: CASSLIRDTQYF. In nucleotides, the CDR3 is TGTGCCAGCAGCTTAATCCGGGATACGCAGTATTTT.